The rows below give T cell receptor beta chains drawn from one sample of a study of T cells after yellow fever vaccination. TCRdb reprocessed the 5' RACE reads with MiXCR, giving one entry per CDR3 protein. The sample consists of more than 350,000 distinct CDR3 sequences, 11% of them appearing once. The sample in question was PBMCs, obtained on the day of the first yellow fever vaccination. These receptors came from a man aged 18 to 29 who received the YFV17D yellow fever vaccine. Both conserved end residues are part of each CDR3. Fields, in order: V gene, clone size, D gene, CDR3 length, J gene, CDR3 DNA, CDR3 protein. A D gene is named only where the DNA matches it firmly. Only some rows state a clone size, as once, few, many or a class for expanded clones.

V gene: TRBV12-3/TRBV12-4; clone size: few; D gene: .; CDR3 length: 13; J gene: TRBJ1-3; CDR3 DNA: TGTGCCAGCAGTTGGGTCTCTGGAAACACCATATATTTT; CDR3 protein: CASSWVSGNTIYF
V gene: TRBV4-1; clone size: few; D gene: TRBD1; CDR3 length: 18; J gene: TRBJ1-4; CDR3 DNA: TGCGCCAGCAGCCAACCAAAGAACCCCGACAGGGACAATGAAAAACTGTTTTTT; CDR3 protein: CASSQPKNPDRDNEKLFF
V gene: TRBV20-1; clone size: .; D gene: TRBD1; CDR3 length: 14; J gene: TRBJ2-7; CDR3 DNA: TGCAGTGCTACTTGGGACAGGGGAGCCTCCGAGCAGTACTTC; CDR3 protein: CSATWDRGASEQYF
V gene: TRBV15; clone size: few; D gene: .; CDR3 length: 14; J gene: TRBJ2-5; CDR3 DNA: TGTGCCACCAGCAGAGATCCAGTACAAGAGACCCAGTACTTC; CDR3 protein: CATSRDPVQETQYF
V gene: TRBV29-1; clone size: .; D gene: TRBD1; CDR3 length: 15; J gene: TRBJ2-7; CDR3 DNA: TGCAGCGTTGAAGATGGGACAGGGGGCTCCTACGAGCAGTACTTC; CDR3 protein: CSVEDGTGGSYEQYF
V gene: TRBV7-9; clone size: few; D gene: .; CDR3 length: 11; J gene: TRBJ2-7; CDR3 DNA: TGTGCCAGCAGCCGGAACCACGAGCAGTACTTC; CDR3 protein: CASSRNHEQYF
V gene: TRBV5-1; clone size: .; D gene: TRBD1; CDR3 length: 15; J gene: TRBJ2-7; CDR3 DNA: TGCGCCAGCAGCTTGGGGGGACAGGGGATCCACGAGCAGTACTTC; CDR3 protein: CASSLGGQGIHEQYF
V gene: TRBV7-8; clone size: .; D gene: TRBD1; CDR3 length: 12; J gene: TRBJ2-1; CDR3 DNA: TGTGCCAGCAGCTGGACAGGGGCTGAGCAGTTCTTC; CDR3 protein: CASSWTGAEQFF
V gene: TRBV7-9; clone size: many; D gene: .; CDR3 length: 16; J gene: TRBJ1-4; CDR3 DNA: TGTGCCAGCAGCTCTAGAGGGATGGGAACTAATGAAAAACTGTTTTTT; CDR3 protein: CASSSRGMGTNEKLFF
V gene: TRBV25-1; clone size: few; D gene: TRBD1; CDR3 length: 16; J gene: TRBJ2-7; CDR3 DNA: TGTGCCAGCAGTGAAGAGGGGACAGGGGCAATCCACGAGCAGTACTTC; CDR3 protein: CASSEEGTGAIHEQYF
V gene: TRBV7-9; clone size: few; D gene: TRBD1; CDR3 length: 15; J gene: TRBJ2-2; CDR3 DNA: TGTGCCATCGTCCCGGGACAGGGGGCATTCGGGGAGCTGTTTTTT; CDR3 protein: CAIVPGQGAFGELFF
V gene: TRBV18; clone size: many; D gene: TRBD1; CDR3 length: 14; J gene: TRBJ2-7; CDR3 DNA: TGTGCCAGCTCCTCCGGGACAGGGCCCTACGAGCAGTACTTC; CDR3 protein: CASSSGTGPYEQYF
V gene: TRBV5-1; clone size: .; D gene: .; CDR3 length: 15; J gene: TRBJ1-6; CDR3 DNA: TGCGCCAGCAGCACCCACACGGAGGGTAATTCACCCCTCCACTTT; CDR3 protein: CASSTHTEGNSPLHF
V gene: TRBV3-1; clone size: .; D gene: TRBD2; CDR3 length: 18; J gene: TRBJ2-5; CDR3 DNA: TGTGCCAGCAGCCCCGGGACTAGCGGGGGCGCCCCCCAAGAGACCCAGTACTTC; CDR3 protein: CASSPGTSGGAPQETQYF
V gene: TRBV18; clone size: .; D gene: .; CDR3 length: 13; J gene: TRBJ1-4; CDR3 DNA: TGTGCCAGCTCATACTCCGAGGACGAAAAACTGTTTTTT; CDR3 protein: CASSYSEDEKLFF
V gene: TRBV6-1; clone size: few; D gene: TRBD2; CDR3 length: 16; J gene: TRBJ2-1; CDR3 DNA: TGTGCCAGCAGTCCAAGCGGGGGGGGTACCTACAATGAGCAGTTCTTC; CDR3 protein: CASSPSGGGTYNEQFF
V gene: TRBV7-8; clone size: .; D gene: .; CDR3 length: 16; J gene: TRBJ2-1; CDR3 DNA: TGTGCCAGCAGCTTAGTGGGGGGGGGGCGTTACAATGAGCAGTTCTTC; CDR3 protein: CASSLVGGGRYNEQFF
V gene: TRBV7-8; clone size: .; D gene: .; CDR3 length: 15; J gene: TRBJ2-1; CDR3 DNA: TGTGCCAGCAGCCAATGGGAAGGAACCTACAATGAGCAGTTCTTC; CDR3 protein: CASSQWEGTYNEQFF
V gene: TRBV20-1; clone size: few; D gene: TRBD2; CDR3 length: 13; J gene: TRBJ2-5; CDR3 DNA: TGCAGTGCTGGGACTAGCGGGCGAGAGACCCAGTACTTC; CDR3 protein: CSAGTSGRETQYF
V gene: TRBV12-3/TRBV12-4; clone size: .; D gene: .; CDR3 length: 12; J gene: TRBJ1-1; CDR3 DNA: TGTGCCAGCAGCGACCAGTGGGGGGAAGCTTTCTTT; CDR3 protein: CASSDQWGEAFF
V gene: TRBV5-1; clone size: once; D gene: .; CDR3 length: 17; J gene: TRBJ2-1; CDR3 DNA: TGCGCCAGCAGCCCTGGCCAAGGGGTCCCTGCCTACAATGAGCAGTTCTTC; CDR3 protein: CASSPGQGVPAYNEQFF
V gene: TRBV3-1; clone size: few; D gene: .; CDR3 length: 13; J gene: TRBJ2-2; CDR3 DNA: TGTGCCAGCAGCGGATTGAACACCGGGGAGCTGTTTTTT; CDR3 protein: CASSGLNTGELFF
V gene: TRBV5-1; clone size: .; D gene: .; CDR3 length: 16; J gene: TRBJ2-7; CDR3 DNA: TGCGCCAGCAGCTTGGGAGTCCAAGGACAACCCTACGAGCAGTACTTC; CDR3 protein: CASSLGVQGQPYEQYF
V gene: TRBV7-9; clone size: .; D gene: TRBD2; CDR3 length: 17; J gene: TRBJ2-3; CDR3 DNA: TGTGCCAGCAGCTCGCCGCGTGGTAGCGGGGGTTCAGATACGCAGTATTTT; CDR3 protein: CASSSPRGSGGSDTQYF
V gene: TRBV14; clone size: many; D gene: .; CDR3 length: 14; J gene: TRBJ1-4; CDR3 DNA: TGTGCCAGCAGCCAAGATTATCGGGGTACGGGACTGTTTTTT; CDR3 protein: CASSQDYRGTGLFF
V gene: TRBV20-1; clone size: few; D gene: .; CDR3 length: 13; J gene: TRBJ1-1; CDR3 DNA: TGCAGTGCTAGAGGGACACTGAACACTGAAGCTTTCTTT; CDR3 protein: CSARGTLNTEAFF
V gene: TRBV5-5; clone size: many; D gene: .; CDR3 length: 16; J gene: TRBJ2-3; CDR3 DNA: TGTGCCAGCAGCTCGAGGACGGGAACGAGCACAGATACGCAGTATTTT; CDR3 protein: CASSSRTGTSTDTQYF
V gene: TRBV25-1; clone size: .; D gene: .; CDR3 length: 14; J gene: TRBJ2-5; CDR3 DNA: TGTGCCAGCAGTAAATCATCAGGGGAAACGGCCCAGTACTTC; CDR3 protein: CASSKSSGETAQYF
V gene: TRBV4-1; clone size: .; D gene: .; CDR3 length: 15; J gene: TRBJ2-4; CDR3 DNA: TGCGCCAGCAGCCAAGAAGGGGGGTCCAAAAACATTCAGTACTTC; CDR3 protein: CASSQEGGSKNIQYF
V gene: TRBV7-9; clone size: many; D gene: .; CDR3 length: 17; J gene: TRBJ2-1; CDR3 DNA: TGTGCCAGCAGCTTAGTTGTGGGGACGAGCTCCTACAATGAGCAGTTCTTC; CDR3 protein: CASSLVVGTSSYNEQFF
V gene: TRBV19; clone size: .; D gene: TRBD2; CDR3 length: 15; J gene: TRBJ2-2; CDR3 DNA: TGTGCCAGTGGCCTGGGGGGGACGAACACCGGGGAGCTGTTTTTT; CDR3 protein: CASGLGGTNTGELFF
V gene: TRBV30; clone size: few; D gene: TRBD1; CDR3 length: 15; J gene: TRBJ1-1; CDR3 DNA: TGTGCCTGGAGCGTTACGGGACAGATGAACACTGAAGCTTTCTTT; CDR3 protein: CAWSVTGQMNTEAFF
V gene: TRBV9; clone size: .; D gene: .; CDR3 length: 15; J gene: TRBJ1-4; CDR3 DNA: TGTGCCAGCAGCGTAGAGGGCAGGTTTAATGAAAAACTGTTTTTT; CDR3 protein: CASSVEGRFNEKLFF
V gene: TRBV5-1; clone size: few; D gene: TRBD1; CDR3 length: 16; J gene: TRBJ2-1; CDR3 DNA: TGCGCCAGCAGCTGGACAGGGGTAAGCTCCTACAATGAGCAGTTCTTC; CDR3 protein: CASSWTGVSSYNEQFF
V gene: TRBV12-3/TRBV12-4; clone size: few; D gene: .; CDR3 length: 15; J gene: TRBJ1-5; CDR3 DNA: TGTGCCAGCAGCTCCGAGGGCTATAGCAATCAGCCCCAGCATTTT; CDR3 protein: CASSSEGYSNQPQHF
V gene: TRBV5-8; clone size: few; D gene: .; CDR3 length: 13; J gene: TRBJ1-5; CDR3 DNA: TGTGCCAGCAGCTTCCGGGAAGATCAGCCCCAGCATTTT; CDR3 protein: CASSFREDQPQHF
V gene: TRBV24-1; clone size: .; D gene: TRBD1; CDR3 length: 16; J gene: TRBJ2-2; CDR3 DNA: TGTGCCACCAGTGATTCTTGGACAGGGGACGCCGGGGAGCTGTTTTTT; CDR3 protein: CATSDSWTGDAGELFF
V gene: TRBV6-2/TRBV6-3; clone size: few; D gene: .; CDR3 length: 13; J gene: TRBJ2-5; CDR3 DNA: TGTGCCATGGCTACTGCTGATGGGGAGACCCAGTACTTC; CDR3 protein: CAMATADGETQYF
V gene: TRBV9; clone size: .; D gene: .; CDR3 length: 16; J gene: TRBJ1-3; CDR3 DNA: TGTGCCAGCAGCGTACCCCCGGGGGCAGGTGGAAACACCATATATTTT; CDR3 protein: CASSVPPGAGGNTIYF
V gene: TRBV19; clone size: .; D gene: TRBD1; CDR3 length: 16; J gene: TRBJ1-1; CDR3 DNA: TGTGCCAGTAGTTCCTGGACAGGGGAAGTTAGGACTGAAGCTTTCTTT; CDR3 protein: CASSSWTGEVRTEAFF
V gene: TRBV6-2/TRBV6-3; clone size: .; D gene: TRBD1; CDR3 length: 16; J gene: TRBJ1-5; CDR3 DNA: TGTGCCAGCAGTTTCGGACAGGCGGTGAGCAATCAGCCCCAGCATTTT; CDR3 protein: CASSFGQAVSNQPQHF
V gene: TRBV19; clone size: .; D gene: TRBD2; CDR3 length: 15; J gene: TRBJ2-2; CDR3 DNA: TGTGCCAGTAGTGGGGGGACTACATTCACCGGGGAGCTGTTTTTT; CDR3 protein: CASSGGTTFTGELFF
V gene: TRBV3-1; clone size: .; D gene: TRBD1; CDR3 length: 15; J gene: TRBJ1-2; CDR3 DNA: TGTGCCAGCAGCCTATCAATACAGGGGGATGATGGCTACACCTTC; CDR3 protein: CASSLSIQGDDGYTF
V gene: TRBV4-3; clone size: .; D gene: TRBD1; CDR3 length: 16; J gene: TRBJ2-7; CDR3 DNA: TGCGCCAGCAGCCAAGAAACTCGGACAGGGGACTACGAGCAGTACTTC; CDR3 protein: CASSQETRTGDYEQYF
V gene: TRBV9; clone size: .; D gene: TRBD2; CDR3 length: 16; J gene: TRBJ2-3; CDR3 DNA: TGTGCCAGCAGCGTAGGGCCAGCGGGGTACACAGATACGCAGTATTTT; CDR3 protein: CASSVGPAGYTDTQYF
V gene: TRBV15; clone size: .; D gene: TRBD1; CDR3 length: 14; J gene: TRBJ2-3; CDR3 DNA: TGTGCCACCAGCAGAGGACAGGGGCCAGATACGCAGTATTTT; CDR3 protein: CATSRGQGPDTQYF
V gene: TRBV5-1; clone size: few; D gene: .; CDR3 length: 13; J gene: TRBJ2-3; CDR3 DNA: TGCGCCAGCAGCCCAGGGAGCATAGATACGCAGTATTTT; CDR3 protein: CASSPGSIDTQYF
V gene: TRBV7-3; clone size: few; D gene: TRBD1; CDR3 length: 12; J gene: TRBJ1-2; CDR3 DNA: TGTGCCAGCAGCTCAGACAGGGGTGGCTACACCTTC; CDR3 protein: CASSSDRGGYTF
V gene: TRBV3-1; clone size: few; D gene: .; CDR3 length: 12; J gene: TRBJ2-1; CDR3 DNA: TGTGCCAGCAGCCTGACATCGGATGAGCAGTTCTTC; CDR3 protein: CASSLTSDEQFF
V gene: TRBV10-3; clone size: .; D gene: .; CDR3 length: 13; J gene: TRBJ2-5; CDR3 DNA: TGTGCCATCAGTGAACTTGGGGTGAAGACCCAGTACTTC; CDR3 protein: CAISELGVKTQYF
V gene: TRBV7-2; clone size: .; D gene: .; CDR3 length: 16; J gene: TRBJ2-1; CDR3 DNA: TGTGCCAGCAGCCCACATGGGGGGGGCTACTACAATGAGCAGTTCTTC; CDR3 protein: CASSPHGGGYYNEQFF
V gene: TRBV19; clone size: many; D gene: .; CDR3 length: 13; J gene: TRBJ2-3; CDR3 DNA: TGTGCCAGTAGTTACAGGAGCTCAGATACGCAGTATTTT; CDR3 protein: CASSYRSSDTQYF
V gene: TRBV9; clone size: .; D gene: TRBD1; CDR3 length: 15; J gene: TRBJ2-1; CDR3 DNA: TGTGCCAGCAGCGTAGGGACAGGGGGCTGGGATGAGCAGTTCTTC; CDR3 protein: CASSVGTGGWDEQFF
V gene: TRBV5-1; clone size: few; D gene: .; CDR3 length: 14; J gene: TRBJ1-1; CDR3 DNA: TGCGCCAGCAGCTTGGCCACAGGGTCTCCCCCGCTGCTCTTT; CDR3 protein: CASSLATGSPPLLF